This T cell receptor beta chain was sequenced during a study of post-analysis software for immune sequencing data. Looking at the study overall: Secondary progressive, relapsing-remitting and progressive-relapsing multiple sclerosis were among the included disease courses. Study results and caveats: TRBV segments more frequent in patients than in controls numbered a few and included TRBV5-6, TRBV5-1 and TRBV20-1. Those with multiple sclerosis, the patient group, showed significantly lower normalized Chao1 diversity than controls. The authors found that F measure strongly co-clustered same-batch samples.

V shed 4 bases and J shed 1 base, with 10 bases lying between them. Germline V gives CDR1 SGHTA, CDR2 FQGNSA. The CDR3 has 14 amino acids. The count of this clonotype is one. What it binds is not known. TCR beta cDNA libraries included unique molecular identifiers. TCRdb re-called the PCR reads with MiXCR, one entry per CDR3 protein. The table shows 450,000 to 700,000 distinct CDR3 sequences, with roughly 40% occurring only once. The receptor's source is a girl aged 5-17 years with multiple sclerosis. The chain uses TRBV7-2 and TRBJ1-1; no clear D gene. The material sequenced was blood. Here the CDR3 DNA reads TGTGCCAGCAGCTGGGGAAGCCCGAACACTGAAGCTTTCTTT. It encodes CASSWGSPNTEAFF.